This is a list of T cell receptor beta chains from one sample in a study of blood T cell repertoires in COVID-19. Using immunoSEQ multiplex PCR, the repertoire was profiled, and TCRdb retains in-frame clones only, with some absent. The table has under 200,000 clones, 88% seen once. Sequencing was carried out using peripheral blood. Source of these receptors: a man aged 55 to 70 with acute or convalescent COVID-19. CDR3s include the opening cysteine and the closing phenylalanine or tryptophan. The order of the fields is clone size, J gene, D gene, V gene, CDR3 DNA, CDR3 protein. D genes are given only for firm matches. A row's size may be missing; if present it is once, few, many or a size class.

NA,TRBJ1-1,TRBD1,TRBV11-1,TGTGCCAGCAGCCCGGACAGGGGGCGAAGAACTGAAGCTTTCTTT,CASSPDRGRRTEAFF
NA,TRBJ1-5,NA,TRBV6-5,TGTGCCAGCAGCACTGGGGGGGCTAGCAATCAGCCCCAGCATTTT,CASSTGGASNQPQHF
NA,TRBJ1-2,NA,TRBV28,TGTGCCAGCAGGGGGGCCCCGCCTAACTATGGCTACACCTTC,CASRGAPPNYGYTF
NA,TRBJ2-2,NA,TRBV2,TGTGCCAGCATTTCCCGGACAGTTACCAGGGAGCTGTTTTTT,CASISRTVTRELFF
NA,TRBJ2-2,NA,TRBV19,TGTGCCAGTAGTATAGTGAGGCTAGAGATCGGGGAGCTGTTTTTT,CASSIVRLEIGELFF
NA,TRBJ1-2,TRBD1,TRBV29-1,TGCAGCGCACAGGGGGCTCGGGGCTACACCTTC,CSAQGARGYTF
NA,TRBJ2-1,TRBD2,TRBV29-1,TGCAGCGTCCCGACTAGCGGCCGGCTCAATGAGCAGTTCTTC,CSVPTSGRLNEQFF
NA,TRBJ2-3,TRBD2,TRBV27,TGTGCCAGCAGTCCTCCCACTCGGGGCGGGGGGACCACAGATACGCAGTATTTT,CASSPPTRGGGTTDTQYF
NA,TRBJ1-6,TRBD1,TRBV11-2,TGTGCCAGCAGCTCCACAGGGGCCTCACCCCTCCACTTT,CASSSTGASPLHF
NA,TRBJ2-5,TRBD1,TRBV29-1,TGCAGCGTTTCACGGACAGGAATCGGAGAGACCCAGTACTTC,CSVSRTGIGETQYF
NA,TRBJ1-5,NA,TRBV6-1,TGTGCCAGCAGTGAGACAGTGGATCAGCCCCAGCATTTT,CASSETVDQPQHF
NA,TRBJ2-1,NA,TRBV11-1,TGTGCCAGCAGCTCCAGAACAGAGGGCAATGAGCAGTTCTTC,CASSSRTEGNEQFF
NA,TRBJ1-6,TRBD1,TRBV5-1,TGCGCCAGCAGCTCGCCGGGACAGGGAAATTCACCCCTCCACTTT,CASSSPGQGNSPLHF
NA,TRBJ1-4,TRBD1,TRBV4-1,TGCGCCAGCAGCACACAGGGGAGACGGACTAATGAAAAACTGTTTTTT,CASSTQGRRTNEKLFF
NA,TRBJ2-7,NA,TRBV7-2,TGTGCCAGCAGCTTAGAGGAGGGAGACCACGAGCAGTACTTC,CASSLEEGDHEQYF
few,TRBJ1-2,NA,TRBV28,TGTGCCAGCAGTTACAGGGTGGTTGGCTACACCTTC,CASSYRVVGYTF
NA,TRBJ1-1,NA,TRBV19,TGTGCCAGTAGTCCGGGACAAAACACTGAAGCTTTCTTT,CASSPGQNTEAFF
NA,TRBJ2-1,NA,TRBV7-3,TGTGCCAGCAGCTTAACCGGGTACAATGAGCAGTTCTTC,CASSLTGYNEQFF
NA,TRBJ1-4,NA,TRBV4-1,TGCGCCAGCAGCCAAGAAGGCGGGGGCAGGGGTAATGAAAAACTGTTTTTT,CASSQEGGGRGNEKLFF
NA,TRBJ2-7,NA,TRBV29-1,TGCAGCGTTGTCGTCTTCTCCTACGAGCAGTACTTC,CSVVVFSYEQYF
NA,TRBJ2-3,NA,TRBV5-1,TGCGCCAGCACCCTTGACGGGGTAAGCACAGATACGCAGTATTTT,CASTLDGVSTDTQYF
NA,TRBJ1-2,TRBD1,TRBV6-5,TGTGCCAGCAGACCGGGACAGGGGGACGGCTACACCTTC,CASRPGQGDGYTF
NA,TRBJ1-5,NA,TRBV2,TGTGCCAGCAGACATCACAATCAGCCCCAGCATTTT,CASRHHNQPQHF
NA,TRBJ1-5,NA,TRBV10-3,TGTGCCATCAGTGAGTCCACGAGCCCCAATCAGCCCCAGCATTTT,CAISESTSPNQPQHF
NA,TRBJ1-4,NA,TRBV5-4,TGTGCCAGCAGTCAGACAGCTACAACTAATGAAAAACTGTTTTTT,CASSQTATTNEKLFF
once,TRBJ2-7,TRBD2,TRBV29-1,TGCAGCGTTGAGGGTCCGAATACTAGCGGGCTGCGCTACGAGCAGTACTTC,CSVEGPNTSGLRYEQYF
NA,TRBJ2-1,NA,TRBV7-2,TGTGCCAGCAGCTTTCGGGGTTCCTACAATGAGCAGTTCTTC,CASSFRGSYNEQFF
NA,TRBJ1-4,NA,TRBV28,TGTGCCAGCACCCCCACAGGGAGAGGGAATGAAAAACTGTTTTTT,CASTPTGRGNEKLFF
NA,TRBJ1-1,TRBD1,TRBV7-8,TGTGCCAGCAGCTTTGTCCCAGGGGGTAACACTGAAGCTTTCTTT,CASSFVPGGNTEAFF
once,TRBJ1-5,TRBD1,TRBV2,TGTGCCAGCAGACCAGGGACAGATAATCAGCCCCAGCATTTT,CASRPGTDNQPQHF
NA,TRBJ2-3,NA,TRBV30,TGTGCCTGGAGTGGGGGAGTCGATTCTAGCACAGATACGCAGTATTTT,CAWSGGVDSSTDTQYF
NA,TRBJ2-5,TRBD2,TRBV30,TGTGCCTGGAGTGTGGGGGGGGGTCGGGAGACCCAGTACTTC,CAWSVGGGRETQYF
NA,TRBJ2-1,TRBD2,TRBV19,TGTGCCAGTAGCATTAATCCTAGCGGGGGGTACAATGAGCAGTTCTTC,CASSINPSGGYNEQFF
once,TRBJ1-5,TRBD1,TRBV19,TGTGCCAGTAGTACGACAGGGAGGCAGCCCCAGCATTTT,CASSTTGRQPQHF
NA,TRBJ2-3,NA,TRBV19,TGTGCCACCAGCCCTGCTCGGCGGGATACGCAGTATTTT,CATSPARRDTQYF
NA,TRBJ1-5,NA,TRBV10-2,TGCGCCAGCAGTGATAGGGGTTTTACCAATCAGCCCCAGCATTTT,CASSDRGFTNQPQHF
NA,TRBJ1-4,TRBD1,TRBV7-7,TGTGCCAGCAGCCTCGGGACAGGGTCTAATGAAAAACTGTTTTTT,CASSLGTGSNEKLFF
few,TRBJ1-5,NA,TRBV27,TGTGCCAGCAGTGTCAGACGGGAATCCAATCAGCCCCAGCATTTT,CASSVRRESNQPQHF
NA,TRBJ1-1,NA,TRBV6-5,TGTGCCAGCAGTTCCGGACAGCTCATGAACACTGAAGCTTTCTTT,CASSSGQLMNTEAFF
once,TRBJ2-7,NA,TRBV5-6,TGTGCCAGCAGTATAGCAGGGGTCGCCTACGAGCAGTACTTC,CASSIAGVAYEQYF
once,TRBJ1-2,NA,TRBV5-1,TGCGCCAGCAGCGGGGCGTCGGACAGCTATGGCTACACCTTC,CASSGASDSYGYTF
NA,TRBJ1-2,TRBD1,TRBV5-1,TGCGCCAGCAGCTTGGGTCCGCCGGGACAGGGAACCTATGGCTACACCTTC,CASSLGPPGQGTYGYTF
few,TRBJ1-2,NA,TRBV25-1,TGTGCCAGCAGTGAATTCACGGGTTCCGCCGCCGGCTACACCTTC,CASSEFTGSAAGYTF
NA,TRBJ2-5,TRBD2,TRBV27,TGTGCCAGCAGTTTACGGGGACTAGCGGGAGGGCCACAGACCCAGTACTTC,CASSLRGLAGGPQTQYF
NA,TRBJ2-1,NA,TRBV7-8,TGTGCCAGCAGCCTGGGACTCTACAATGAGCAGTTCTTC,CASSLGLYNEQFF